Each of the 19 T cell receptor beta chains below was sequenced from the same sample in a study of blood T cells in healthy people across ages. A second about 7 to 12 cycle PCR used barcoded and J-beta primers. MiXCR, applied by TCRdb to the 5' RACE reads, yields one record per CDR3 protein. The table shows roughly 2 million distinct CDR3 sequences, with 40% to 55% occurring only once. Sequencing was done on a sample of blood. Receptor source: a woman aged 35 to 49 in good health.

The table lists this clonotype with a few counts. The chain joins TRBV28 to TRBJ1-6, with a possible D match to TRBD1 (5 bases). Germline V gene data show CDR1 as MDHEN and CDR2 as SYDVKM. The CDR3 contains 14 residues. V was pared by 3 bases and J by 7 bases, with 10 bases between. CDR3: CASSFGRQNSPLHF. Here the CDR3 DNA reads TGTGCCAGCAGTTTTGGCAGACAGAATTCACCCCTCCACTTT.

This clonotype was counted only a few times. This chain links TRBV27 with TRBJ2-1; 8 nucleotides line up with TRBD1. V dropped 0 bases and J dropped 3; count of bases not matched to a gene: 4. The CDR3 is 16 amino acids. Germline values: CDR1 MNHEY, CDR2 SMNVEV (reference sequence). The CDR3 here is CASSLSVDRVYNEQFF. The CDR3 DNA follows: TGTGCCAGCAGTTTATCCGTGGACAGGGTCTACAATGAGCAGTTCTTC.

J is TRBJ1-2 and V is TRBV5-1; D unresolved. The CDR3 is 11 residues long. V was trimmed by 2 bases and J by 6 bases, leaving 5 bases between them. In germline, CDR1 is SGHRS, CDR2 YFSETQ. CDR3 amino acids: CASSFGHGYTF. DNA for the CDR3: TGCGCCAGCAGCTTTGGGCATGGCTACACCTTC.

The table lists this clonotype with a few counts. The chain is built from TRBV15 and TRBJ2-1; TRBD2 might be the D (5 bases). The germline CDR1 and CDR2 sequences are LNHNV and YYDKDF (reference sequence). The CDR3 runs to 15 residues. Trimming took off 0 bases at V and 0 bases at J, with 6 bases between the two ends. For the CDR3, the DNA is TGTGCCACCAGCAGAGAGGGGAGCTCCTACAATGAGCAGTTCTTC. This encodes CATSREGSSYNEQFF.

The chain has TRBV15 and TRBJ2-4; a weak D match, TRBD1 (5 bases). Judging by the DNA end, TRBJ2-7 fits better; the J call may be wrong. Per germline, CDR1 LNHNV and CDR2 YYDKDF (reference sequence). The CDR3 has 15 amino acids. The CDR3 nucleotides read TGTGCCACCAGCAGAGTTGATCCCAGGGTAAACGAGCAGTACTTC. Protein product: CATSRVDPRVNEQYF.

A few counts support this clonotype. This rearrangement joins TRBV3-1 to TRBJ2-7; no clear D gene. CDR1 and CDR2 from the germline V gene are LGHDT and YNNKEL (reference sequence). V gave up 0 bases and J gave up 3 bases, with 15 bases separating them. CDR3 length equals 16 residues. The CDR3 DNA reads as TGTGCCAGCAGCCAAGATAAGGCGATGCTAAACTACGAGCAGTACTTC. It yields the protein CASSQDKAMLNYEQYF.

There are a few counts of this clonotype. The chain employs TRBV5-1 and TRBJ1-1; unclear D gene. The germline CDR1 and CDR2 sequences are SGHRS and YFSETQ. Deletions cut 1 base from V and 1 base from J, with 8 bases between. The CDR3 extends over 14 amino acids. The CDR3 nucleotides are TGCGCCAGCAGCTTGAATTCAGGGAACACTGAAGCTTTCTTT. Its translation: CASSLNSGNTEAFF.

CDR3 bases: TGTGCCAGCAGCCGAGGACAGGGGGCAGGGAGTTACGGCTACACCTTC. It is translated as CASSRGQGAGSYGYTF. V is TRBV7-2 and J is TRBJ1-2, with TRBD1 matching 11 bases. J gave up 8 bases and V 5 bases, and 13 bases lay outside the gene matches. In germline, CDR1 is SGHTA, CDR2 FQGNSA. The CDR3 covers 16 residues.

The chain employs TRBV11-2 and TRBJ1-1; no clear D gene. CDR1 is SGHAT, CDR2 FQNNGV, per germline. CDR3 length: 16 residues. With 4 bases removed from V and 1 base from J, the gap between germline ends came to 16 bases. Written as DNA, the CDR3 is TGTGCCAGCAGCTCCTATCATAGGGCAGGGAACACTGAAGCTTTCTTT. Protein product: CASSSYHRAGNTEAFF.

The DNA for the CDR3 is TGTGCCAGCATTGAGAGGGAGGGACACCTCTTCACAGATACGCAGTATTTT. This gives the protein CASIEREGHLFTDTQYF. V is TRBV6-1 and J is TRBJ2-3; tentative D call: TRBD2 (7 bases). From germline, CDR1 is MNHNS and CDR2 SASEGT. Trimming took 7 bases from V and 2 from J, leaving 22 bases between them. The CDR3 length is 17 residues.

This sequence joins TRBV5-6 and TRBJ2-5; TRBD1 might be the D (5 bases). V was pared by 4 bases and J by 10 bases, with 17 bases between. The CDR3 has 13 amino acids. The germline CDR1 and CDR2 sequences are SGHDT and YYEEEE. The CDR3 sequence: CASSVAPGRFQYF. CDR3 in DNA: TGTGCCAGCAGCGTGGCCCCAGGGCGATTCCAGTACTTC.

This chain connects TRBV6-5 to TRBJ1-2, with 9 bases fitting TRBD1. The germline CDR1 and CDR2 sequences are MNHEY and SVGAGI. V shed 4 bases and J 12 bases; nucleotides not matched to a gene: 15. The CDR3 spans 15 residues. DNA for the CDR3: TGTGCCAGCAGTTCCCAAACCCGGACAGGGGACGGCCACACCTTC. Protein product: CASSSQTRTGDGHTF.

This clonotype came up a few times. The CDR3 coding sequence is TGCAGCGTTCGGGGGAGACTAGCGCCGGATACGCAGTATTTT. It translates to CSVRGRLAPDTQYF. This rearrangement joins TRBV29-1 to TRBJ2-3, with 8 bases lining up with TRBD2. The CDR3 length is 14 residues. CDR1 is SQVTM and CDR2 is ANQGSEA in the germline V gene. J gave up 6 bases and V 5 bases, and 10 bases lay outside the gene matches.

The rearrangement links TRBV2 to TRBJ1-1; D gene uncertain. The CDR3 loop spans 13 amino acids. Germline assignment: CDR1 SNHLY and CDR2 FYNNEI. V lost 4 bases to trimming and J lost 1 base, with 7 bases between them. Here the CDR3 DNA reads TGTGCCAGCAGTGCGGTGTGGAACACTGAAGCTTTCTTT. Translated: CASSAVWNTEAFF.

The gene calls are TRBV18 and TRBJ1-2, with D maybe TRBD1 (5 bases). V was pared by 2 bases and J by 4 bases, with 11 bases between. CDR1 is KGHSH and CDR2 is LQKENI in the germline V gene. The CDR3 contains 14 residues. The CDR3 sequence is CASSPTQETYGYTF. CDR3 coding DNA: TGTGCCAGCTCACCAACACAGGAAACCTATGGCTACACCTTC.

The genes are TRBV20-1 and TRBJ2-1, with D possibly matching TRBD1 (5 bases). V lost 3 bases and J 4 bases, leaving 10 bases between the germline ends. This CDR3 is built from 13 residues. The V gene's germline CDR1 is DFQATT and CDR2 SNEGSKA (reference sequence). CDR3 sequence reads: CSASRALYNEQFF. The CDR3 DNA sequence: TGCAGTGCTAGCAGGGCTCTTTACAATGAGCAGTTCTTC.

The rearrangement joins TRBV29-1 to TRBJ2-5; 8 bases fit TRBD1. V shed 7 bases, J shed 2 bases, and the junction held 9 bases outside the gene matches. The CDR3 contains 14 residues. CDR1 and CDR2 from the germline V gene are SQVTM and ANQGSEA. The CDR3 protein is CSALPTGEQETQYF. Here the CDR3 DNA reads TGCAGCGCTCTACCGACAGGGGAACAAGAGACCCAGTACTTC.

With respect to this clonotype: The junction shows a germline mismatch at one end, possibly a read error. The CDR3 sequence: CASSLMGGVDTQYF. The CDR3 nucleotides are TGTGCTAGCAGCCTAATGGGAGGGGTAGATACGCAGTATTTT. J is TRBJ2-3 and V is TRBV7-7; 7 bases fit TRBD2. Looked up from germline, CDR1 is SSHAT and CDR2 is FNYEAQ (reference sequence). CDR3 length equals 14 residues.

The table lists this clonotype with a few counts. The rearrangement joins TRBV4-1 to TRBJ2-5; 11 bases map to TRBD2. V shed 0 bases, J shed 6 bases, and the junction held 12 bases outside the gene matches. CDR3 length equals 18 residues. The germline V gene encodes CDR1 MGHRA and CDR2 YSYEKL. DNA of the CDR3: TGCGCCAGCAGCCAAGATCGGTCTAGCGGGGGGACGGAACAGACCCAGTACTTC. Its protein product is CASSQDRSSGGTEQTQYF.